These T cell receptor beta chains were read from a single sample in a study of beta chain features in type 1 diabetes. Produced via immunoSEQ multiplex PCR; TCRdb's table is partial and in-frame only. Among 240,000 or so clones, about 15% were seen once, and the ten largest hold approximately 0.021%. The sample consisted of naive CD4+ T cells from blood. The receptors come from a man aged 30 to 39 with type 1 diabetes. Both conserved end residues are trimmed from each CDR3. The order of the fields is V gene, CDR3 protein.

v_gene: TRBV30
CDR3aa: AWTPEPPASTGELF

v_gene: TRBV7-9
CDR3aa: ASSLPGTGGEAGANVLT

v_gene: TRBV5-1
CDR3aa: ASSLDPRERNEQF

v_gene: TRBV28
CDR3aa: ASGTSSYEQY

v_gene: TRBV7-7
CDR3aa: ASSQGTSAVETQY

v_gene: TRBV6-5
CDR3aa: ASSYSGGSPQTQY

v_gene: TRBV29-1
CDR3aa: SVERGGEQY

v_gene: TRBV30
CDR3aa: AWRSAKNIQY

v_gene: TRBV5-1
CDR3aa: ASSTSLGGGTDTQY

v_gene: TRBV29-1
CDR3aa: SVESLAETQY

v_gene: TRBV6-5
CDR3aa: ASSYSGSDTDTQY

v_gene: TRBV30
CDR3aa: AWAGGADQPQH

v_gene: TRBV7-2
CDR3aa: ASSGGTSGSYEQY

v_gene: TRBV19
CDR3aa: ASSISGTRDEQF

v_gene: TRBV5-6
CDR3aa: ASSGRGTQETQY

v_gene: TRBV14
CDR3aa: ASSLSSGTGDNEQF

v_gene: TRBV30
CDR3aa: AWNLRTSWGEQY

v_gene: TRBV25-1
CDR3aa: ASSTTGASTEAF

v_gene: TRBV5-1
CDR3aa: ASSLERAGGTDTQY

v_gene: TRBV29-1
CDR3aa: SVESTYGQGLNGYT

v_gene: TRBV29-1
CDR3aa: SVEKIGSGIQY

v_gene: TRBV18
CDR3aa: ASSPPTGVNTEAF

v_gene: TRBV6-5
CDR3aa: ASSSGGGQPQH

v_gene: TRBV5-1
CDR3aa: ASSLFGNTEAF

v_gene: TRBV7-2
CDR3aa: ASSLSGFGETQY

v_gene: TRBV5-1
CDR3aa: ASSSTGTSNEKLF

v_gene: TRBV25-1
CDR3aa: ASSEYGQFGEQY

v_gene: TRBV10-3
CDR3aa: AISLTGEETQY

v_gene: TRBV5-6
CDR3aa: ASSREQGYGYT

v_gene: TRBV4-1
CDR3aa: ASRDGTAQETQY

v_gene: TRBV5-1
CDR3aa: ASSLGPGTLYSNQPQH

v_gene: TRBV27
CDR3aa: ASSGRMGGSSYEQY

v_gene: TRBV25-1
CDR3aa: ASSEPGTSYGYT

v_gene: TRBV5-1
CDR3aa: ASSDGTVGAYETQY

v_gene: TRBV19
CDR3aa: ASSNPSGGSYEQY

v_gene: TRBV7-9
CDR3aa: ASSSQGYEQY

v_gene: TRBV28
CDR3aa: ASSPRGSYEQY

v_gene: TRBV2
CDR3aa: ASRVIEQF

v_gene: TRBV30
CDR3aa: AWSQGSSTDTQY

v_gene: TRBV29-1
CDR3aa: SVDRGHDEQY

v_gene: TRBV7-9
CDR3aa: ASSFPEETQY

v_gene: TRBV5-6
CDR3aa: ASSFGGQGLPYEQY

v_gene: TRBV25-1
CDR3aa: ASSALGDRDSYEQY

v_gene: TRBV7-9
CDR3aa: ASSLAGTSSYEQY

v_gene: TRBV6-5
CDR3aa: ASRARTDSPLH

v_gene: TRBV11-2
CDR3aa: ASSFSGQPQH

v_gene: TRBV28
CDR3aa: ASSLGGVSSYEQY